This is a list of T cell receptor beta chains from one sample in a study of cytomegalovirus exposure and HLA in healthy donors. Sequenced by immunoSEQ multiplex PCR; TCRdb stores in-frame clones only, minus some. The data contain 100,000 or so clones, roughly nine tenths of them singletons. The sample was PBMCs. Source of these receptors: a woman in her twenties or thirties in good health and CMV-seronegative. CDR3s include the opening cysteine and the closing phenylalanine or tryptophan. Each record gives: V gene, clone size, D gene, J gene, CDR3 DNA, CDR3 protein. The D gene is left open where the match is weak. Clone sizes are given selectively: once, few, many, or a class where the clone is expanded.

TRBV7-9	NA	TRBD2	TRBJ2-7	TGTGCCAGCAGCCCCGGGACTAGCGGGCAGAGGGAGCAGTACTTC	CASSPGTSGQREQYF
TRBV11-2	NA	NA	TRBJ2-7	TGTGCCAGCAGCCTACTCCGGGACAAAACCTACGAGCAGTACTTC	CASSLLRDKTYEQYF
TRBV14	once	NA	TRBJ1-1	TGTGCCAGCAGCCAAATAAGGGGCCCCACTGAAGCTTTCTTT	CASSQIRGPTEAFF
TRBV7-2	NA	TRBD1	TRBJ1-5	TGTGCCAGCAGCGGACAGGGCGGGAGCAATCAGCCCCAGCATTTT	CASSGQGGSNQPQHF
TRBV18	NA	NA	TRBJ1-5	TGTGCCAGCTCACGGGACATGAATCAGCCCCAGCATTTT	CASSRDMNQPQHF
TRBV28	once	NA	TRBJ1-1	TGTGCCAGCAGTCCCGGGTGGCTGTTGAACACTGAAGCTTTCTTT	CASSPGWLLNTEAFF
TRBV9	NA	TRBD1	TRBJ1-5	TGTGCCAGCAGCGGGACAGGGACGGGTAATCAGCCCCAGCATTTT	CASSGTGTGNQPQHF
TRBV7-2	NA	NA	TRBJ1-2	TGTGCCAGCAGCTTAGGCCACAAGGAGGGACTCTATGGCTACACCTTC	CASSLGHKEGLYGYTF
TRBV6-1	NA	NA	TRBJ2-1	TGTGCCAGCAGTGTAACGTGGAGGGCCTACAATGAGCAGTTCTTC	CASSVTWRAYNEQFF
TRBV4-3	NA	NA	TRBJ2-2	TGCGCCAGCAGCCAAGATACGGTGGTAGGGGAAGGAGCCGGGGAGCTGTTTTTT	CASSQDTVVGEGAGELFF
TRBV6-5	NA	NA	TRBJ1-3	TGTGCCAGCAGGACTTACGGAAACACCATATATTTT	CASRTYGNTIYF
TRBV6-1	NA	NA	TRBJ1-3	TGTGCCAGCAGTGAAGGAACTTCTGGAAACACCATATATTTT	CASSEGTSGNTIYF
TRBV2	few	NA	TRBJ1-5	TGTGCCAGCAGTGAATGGGGGGTTGAATATAGCAATCAGCCCCAGCATTTT	CASSEWGVEYSNQPQHF
TRBV7-8	NA	NA	TRBJ2-7	TGTGCCAGCAGCTTAGCCCCAGGGCCCGAGCAGTACTTC	CASSLAPGPEQYF
TRBV5-4	NA	NA	TRBJ1-4	TGTGCCAGCAGCTCCGAAATTCTAGGGGGAAATGAAAAACTGTTTTTT	CASSSEILGGNEKLFF
TRBV19	NA	NA	TRBJ2-5	TGTGCCAGTAGTATTCCGGGGGTATGGGAGACCCAGTACTTC	CASSIPGVWETQYF
TRBV28	NA	TRBD2	TRBJ2-3	TGTGCCAGCAGTTTTGACGGGACTAGCGGGAGGCGGGATACGCAGTATTTT	CASSFDGTSGRRDTQYF
TRBV27	NA	TRBD1	TRBJ1-2	TGTGCCAGCAGCTCCCCAGGGACAGGGGTGTATGGCTACACCTTC	CASSSPGTGVYGYTF
TRBV10-3	NA	NA	TRBJ1-2	TGTGCCATCAGTGAAGCCGATAACTATGGCTACACCTTC	CAISEADNYGYTF
TRBV7-8	NA	NA	TRBJ2-3	TGTGCCAGCAGCTTTTATAGCGGTTTCACAGATACGCAGTATTTT	CASSFYSGFTDTQYF
TRBV5-4	few	TRBD2	TRBJ2-7	TGTGCCAGCAGCTCCTCTAGCGGGGGGTACTACGAGCAGTACTTC	CASSSSSGGYYEQYF
TRBV5-6	NA	NA	TRBJ2-3	TGTGCCAGCAGCTTGTACGGACCAAAGGGGAGCACAGATACGCAGTATTTT	CASSLYGPKGSTDTQYF
TRBV7-3	NA	NA	TRBJ2-2	TGTGCCAGCAGCTTAAGTTTATACAGGGACACCGGGGAGCTGTTTTTT	CASSLSLYRDTGELFF
TRBV5-6	NA	NA	TRBJ1-1	TGTGCCAGCAGCTTCCTCTCCCACGGGGGCACTGAAGCTTTCTTT	CASSFLSHGGTEAFF
TRBV6-5	NA	TRBD1	TRBJ1-2	TGTGCCAGCCGGACAGGTCCTTATGGCTACACCTTC	CASRTGPYGYTF
TRBV19	NA	TRBD1	TRBJ1-6	TGTGCCAGTAGTTCAAACACAGGGGGCAATTCACCCCTCCACTTT	CASSSNTGGNSPLHF